This T cell receptor (beta chain) was captured by sequencing in a study of response to subunit inactivated influenza vaccine. Study-level results: The authors suggested that every seasonal influenza vaccination recruits few new T cells.

MiXCR, run by TCRdb on the RT-PCR reads, gives a single entry per CDR3 protein. There are about 650,000 distinct CDR3 sequences in the sample; around 15% occur only once, and 7.6% lies in the top ten. This clonotype was counted only a few times. Its antigen is undetermined. The material sequenced was PBMCs from blood, taken about 14 days before vaccination. This TCR was recovered from a man between 50 and 59 years old who received an inactivated influenza vaccine.

CDR3 sequence (DNA): TGCAGTGCTGGGACAGGGATTCAGCCCCAGCATTTT. It translates to CSAGTGIQPQHF. V and J are TRBV20-1 and TRBJ1-5, with 9 bases that match TRBD1. Germline V gene data show CDR1 as DFQATT and CDR2 as SNEGSKA (reference sequence). The CDR3 spans 12 residues. Unmatched junction bases numbered 2, after V lost 5 bases and J lost 6 bases.